Listed below are T cell receptor beta chains from one sample, sequenced in a study of cytomegalovirus exposure and HLA in healthy donors. The data were produced by immunoSEQ multiplex PCR, yet TCRdb's version contains in-frame clones alone and is incomplete. The sample shows 100,000 to 150,000 clones, 77% of them seen only once. The sequenced material came from PBMCs. These receptors all stem from a male donor in good health and CMV-seropositive. Each CDR3 is given with its conserved first and last residue. A D gene is named only where the DNA matches it firmly. Some rows have no size entry. The others give once, few or many, or a class for an expanded clone.

CDR3 protein: CASSLNGYGETQYF; CDR3 DNA: TGTGCCAGCAGCTTGAACGGCTACGGGGAGACCCAGTACTTC; CDR3 length: 14; J gene: TRBJ2-5; V gene: TRBV5-6; clone size: -; D gene: -
CDR3 protein: CASSQGSSGSSNEQFF; CDR3 DNA: TGTGCCAGCAGTCAAGGGTCTAGCGGGAGCTCTAATGAGCAGTTCTTC; CDR3 length: 16; J gene: TRBJ2-1; V gene: TRBV4-2; clone size: -; D gene: TRBD2
CDR3 protein: CASSERGHYEQYF; CDR3 DNA: TGTGCCAGCAGCGAGCGGGGGCACTACGAGCAGTACTTC; CDR3 length: 13; J gene: TRBJ2-7; V gene: TRBV27; clone size: -; D gene: TRBD2
CDR3 protein: CASRRQGAYEQYF; CDR3 DNA: TGTGCCAGCAGACGACAGGGCGCCTACGAGCAGTACTTC; CDR3 length: 13; J gene: TRBJ2-7; V gene: TRBV27; clone size: -; D gene: TRBD1
CDR3 protein: CSASDNEQFF; CDR3 DNA: TGCAGCGCCTCGGACAATGAGCAGTTCTTC; CDR3 length: 10; J gene: TRBJ2-1; V gene: TRBV29-1; clone size: -; D gene: -
CDR3 protein: CASSLEASGGEADTQYF; CDR3 DNA: TGCGCCAGCAGCTTGGAGGCTAGCGGGGGTGAGGCAGATACGCAGTATTTT; CDR3 length: 17; J gene: TRBJ2-3; V gene: TRBV5-1; clone size: -; D gene: TRBD2
CDR3 protein: CSVSGTGKGNTEAFF; CDR3 DNA: TGCAGCGTCTCAGGGACAGGGAAGGGAAACACTGAAGCTTTCTTT; CDR3 length: 15; J gene: TRBJ1-1; V gene: TRBV29-1; clone size: -; D gene: TRBD1
CDR3 protein: CASSTGLPLAKNIQYF; CDR3 DNA: TGCGCCAGCAGCACCGGACTCCCTCTAGCCAAAAACATTCAGTACTTC; CDR3 length: 16; J gene: TRBJ2-4; V gene: TRBV5-1; clone size: -; D gene: -
CDR3 protein: CASQGKMDEKLFF; CDR3 DNA: TGCGCCAGTCAGGGGAAAATGGATGAAAAACTGTTTTTT; CDR3 length: 13; J gene: TRBJ1-4; V gene: TRBV10-1; clone size: -; D gene: -
CDR3 protein: CASSGNQVSPLHF; CDR3 DNA: TGTGCCAGCAGCGGAAATCAGGTGTCACCCCTCCACTTT; CDR3 length: 13; J gene: TRBJ1-6; V gene: TRBV7-2; clone size: few; D gene: -
CDR3 protein: CASSSIAGGSYEQYF; CDR3 DNA: TGTGCCAGCAGCTCCATAGCGGGAGGTTCCTACGAGCAGTACTTC; CDR3 length: 15; J gene: TRBJ2-7; V gene: TRBV7-2; clone size: -; D gene: TRBD2
CDR3 protein: CASSQDWTGGLFGYTF; CDR3 DNA: TGCGCCAGCAGCCAAGATTGGACAGGGGGCCTCTTTGGCTACACCTTC; CDR3 length: 16; J gene: TRBJ1-2; V gene: TRBV4-1; clone size: -; D gene: TRBD1
CDR3 protein: CASSLGEGTEAFF; CDR3 DNA: TGCGCCAGCAGCTTGGGGGAGGGGACTGAAGCTTTCTTT; CDR3 length: 13; J gene: TRBJ1-1; V gene: TRBV5-1; clone size: few; D gene: -
CDR3 protein: CASSGGLAGYYEQYF; CDR3 DNA: TGTGCCAGCAGTGGGGGACTAGCGGGTTACTACGAGCAGTACTTC; CDR3 length: 15; J gene: TRBJ2-7; V gene: TRBV2; clone size: -; D gene: TRBD2
CDR3 protein: CASSLAGQHSYNEQFF; CDR3 DNA: TGTGCCAGCAGCTTAGCCGGACAGCACTCCTACAATGAGCAGTTCTTC; CDR3 length: 16; J gene: TRBJ2-1; V gene: TRBV7-9; clone size: few; D gene: -
CDR3 protein: CASSLVRSSNDHEQFF; CDR3 DNA: TGTGCCAGCAGTTTGGTCCGGAGCAGTAACGACCATGAGCAGTTCTTC; CDR3 length: 16; J gene: TRBJ2-1; V gene: TRBV27; clone size: -; D gene: -
CDR3 protein: CASSQPFTGGETEAFF; CDR3 DNA: TGCGCCAGCAGCCAACCCTTCACAGGGGGCGAGACTGAAGCTTTCTTT; CDR3 length: 16; J gene: TRBJ1-1; V gene: TRBV4-1; clone size: few; D gene: TRBD1
CDR3 protein: CASRVRGPGYGYTF; CDR3 DNA: TGTGCCAGCAGGGTCAGGGGGCCCGGCTATGGCTACACCTTC; CDR3 length: 14; J gene: TRBJ1-2; V gene: TRBV6-1; clone size: -; D gene: TRBD1
CDR3 protein: CASSLATGIAGNTIYF; CDR3 DNA: TGTGCCAGCAGCTTGGCTACAGGGATTGCTGGAAACACCATATATTTT; CDR3 length: 16; J gene: TRBJ1-3; V gene: TRBV5-6; clone size: -; D gene: -
CDR3 protein: CASSPVNTEAFF; CDR3 DNA: TGTGCCAGCAGCCCCGTTAACACTGAAGCTTTCTTT; CDR3 length: 12; J gene: TRBJ1-1; V gene: TRBV13; clone size: -; D gene: -
CDR3 protein: CASSDAQGGISPLHF; CDR3 DNA: TGTGCCAGTAGCGACGCACAGGGCGGTATCTCACCCCTCCACTTT; CDR3 length: 15; J gene: TRBJ1-6; V gene: TRBV19; clone size: -; D gene: -
CDR3 protein: CASGWAENTEAFF; CDR3 DNA: TGTGCTAGTGGTTGGGCCGAGAACACTGAAGCTTTCTTT; CDR3 length: 13; J gene: TRBJ1-1; V gene: TRBV12-5; clone size: -; D gene: -
CDR3 protein: CVRSLDSTGANTEAFF; CDR3 DNA: TGTGTCAGAAGTTTAGACTCGACAGGGGCCAACACTGAAGCTTTCTTT; CDR3 length: 16; J gene: TRBJ1-1; V gene: TRBV7-5; clone size: -; D gene: -